This is a list of T cell receptor beta chains from one sample in a study of a mutant IDH1 vaccine in newly diagnosed glioma. Assay: immunoSEQ multiplex PCR; the TCRdb copy retains only in-frame clones and omits some. The sample has 45,000 to 65,000 clones; roughly 80% are singletons. Sequences were derived from PBMCs, sampled from a glioma patient treated with radiotherapy, temozolomide or both. The origin of the receptors is a man aged 18 to 35 with glioma. The CDR3 runs from the conserved cysteine through the conserved F or W.

TRBJ1-1	TRBV7-2	CASSFDRSPNTEAFF
TRBJ1-1	TRBV7-2	CASSLRRRSPGNTEAFF
TRBJ1-2	TRBV14	CASSPGQGYGYTF
TRBJ2-7	TRBV7-2	CASSTLRTTYEQYF
TRBJ2-7	TRBV6-1	CASREAGSYEQYF
TRBJ2-5	TRBV19	CASSIRHFDRETQYF
TRBJ1-1	TRBV10-3	CAISDPGQRLNTEAFF
TRBJ1-2	TRBV30	CAWTLTTNYGYTF
TRBJ2-6	TRBV27	CASSSPRAGANVLTF
TRBJ1-2	TRBV29-1	CSVTGPDYGYTF
TRBJ2-3	TRBV19	CASSMRDWADTQYF
TRBJ2-1	TRBV4-3	CASSPGGASSYNEQFF
TRBJ1-2	TRBV7-2	CASSLGEEGWNYGYTF
TRBJ1-5	TRBV6-6	CASRFDSLSQPQHF
TRBJ1-5	TRBV18	CASSGGTGGRNQPQHF
TRBJ1-1	TRBV29-1	CSVVQGWTEAFF
TRBJ1-5	TRBV19	CASSIRWGGNQPQHF
TRBJ2-1	TRBV5-6	CASSSETSGGESSYNEQFF
TRBJ1-5	TRBV5-5	CASSHWSNPNQPQHF
TRBJ2-3	TRBV9	CASSVGASGRSTDTQYF
TRBJ2-7	TRBV4-1	CASSQLNLRQGDEQYF
TRBJ1-2	TRBV6-5	CASRPGGGYGYTF
TRBJ2-7	TRBV6-1	CASSGQFGYEQYF
TRBJ1-1	TRBV18	CASSSDRGNTEAFF
TRBJ2-7	TRBV25-1	CASSGQGYEQYF
TRBJ2-2	TRBV25-1	CASSPPSGTGTNTGELFF
TRBJ1-2	TRBV6-6	CASSYPSGYTF
TRBJ2-7	TRBV7-2	CASSSRTGTSGSPYEQYF
TRBJ2-3	TRBV30	CAWSWAGPYTDTQYF
TRBJ1-1	TRBV2	CASSLDSLNTEAFF
TRBJ2-3	TRBV10-2	CASSEGTRGTDTQYF
TRBJ2-6	TRBV2	CASSGGRTVISGANVLTF
TRBJ1-1	TRBV30	CAWFSSDPSLGTEAFF
TRBJ1-4	TRBV27	CASSLAGPQWEKLFF
TRBJ1-2	TRBV29-1	CSVQWSPNYGYTF
TRBJ2-7	TRBV7-8	CASSLGPTSYEQYF